The entry below gives a single TCR beta chain sequence along with its context. The antigen it recognizes is unknown. Base qualities are not at hand, and no much larger clone is one base apart. Receptors were amplified or captured by PCR. These reads were obtained on an Illumina HiSeq 2500. TCR libraries were prepared with molecular barcoding, using unique molecular identifiers to normalize TCRbeta repertoire quantification. TCRdb reworked the public reads: Q25 trimming with fastp, MiXCR clone assembly, productive beta chains retained. Rows matching on CDR3 protein sequence are summarized as one entry with the most common DNA and genes. Present in this sample are roughly 500,000 distinct CDR3 sequences, approximately 30% of which were seen just once. The ten top clones hold roughly 2.5% of the sample. This sample is part of a study of T-cell reconstitution after alpha-beta-depleted transplantation in children (dated by TCRdb to the mid-2010s). For the study in its entirety: Using TCR repertoire profiling, the study followed T-cell immune reconstitution in a quantitative way in children after TCRalphabeta/CD19-depleted allogeneic hematopoietic cell transplantation.

According to the germline V gene (reference sequence), CDR1 reads LNHDA and CDR2 reads SQIVND. Reading from cysteine to phenylalanine, the CDR3 counts 15 amino acids. Kept here is only the CDR3 DNA, which spans 45 bases and is read in frame from base 1. Between the V and J ends, shortened by 6 bases and 2 bases respectively, the junction contains 14 bases. The chain joins TRBV19 to TRBJ2-1; TRBD2 is a possible D gene, resting on 6 matching bases. The sequence derives from a human donor who donated a stem cell graft to a child with aplastic anemia. Sequences were derived from PBMCs from the stem cell graft donor, sampled from the stem cell graft. The CDR3 sequence is CASRREPSTYNEQFF. Read as DNA, the sequence is TGTGCCAGTAGACGGGAGCCCAGTACCTACAATGAGCAGTTCTTC.